The sequence of this T cell receptor (beta chain) was determined in a study of T-cell memory formation after mild COVID-19. The CDR3 loop spans 11 amino acids. Germline values: CDR1 SGHRS, CDR2 YFSETQ. Trimming cost V 0 bases and J 9 bases, with 4 bases left between them. TCRdb independently ran MiXCR on the 5' RACE reads; one entry per CDR3 protein. The sample has about 200,000 distinct CDR3 sequences, around 15% seen once. This clonotype was observed many times. Its matching antigen is unknown. Study-wide results and caveats: Pre-infection memory contained some responding clones, which suggested that cross-reactive memory had joined. Among CD4+ contracting clones, most were CM and EM, and CD8+ ones EMRA. A second wave of clones peaked on day 37, and their SARS-CoV-2 specificity went unconfirmed.

This rearrangement joins TRBV5-1 to TRBJ2-1; unclear D gene. The sequence came from an adult woman who had mild COVID-19 (a few samples of this study predate the infection). Cell type and time point are not known. The sample comprised PBMCs or a T cell subset sorted from them (not recorded which). The CDR3 is CASSLATEQFF. CDR3 DNA: TGCGCCAGCAGCTTGGCCACTGAGCAGTTCTTC.